The 30 T cell receptor beta chains given below trace back to one sample, sequenced in a study of technical replicates of blood from several donors. Sequencing used immunoSEQ multiplex PCR; TCRdb keeps in-frame clones, though not all of them. This sample has about 82,000 clones; 96% occur once, and the top ten carry about 0.36%. The material sequenced was T cells isolated from PBMCs. These receptors were obtained from a human donor in good health.

The chain carries TRBV28 and TRBJ2-7, with 8 bases identical to TRBD2. CDR3 length: 14 residues. The germline V gene has CDR1 MDHEN and CDR2 SYDVKM. J lost 7 bases, V lost 2 bases, and 7 bases had no gene match. DNA for the CDR3: TGTGCCAGCAGTTTAGGGGGACTAGTGGATGAGCAGTACTTC. Translation gives CASSLGGLVDEQYF.

The genes are TRBV10-3 and TRBJ1-3; tentatively, D is TRBD1 (6 bases). Between the trimmed V and J ends, which lost 5 bases and 3 bases, there was a span of 14 bases. Looked up from germline, CDR1 is ENHRY and CDR2 is SYGVKD. CDR3 length: 15 residues. The DNA of the CDR3 is TGTGCCATCAGTCCGGACAGCGCGCTTGGAAACACCATATATTTT. Translating it yields CAISPDSALGNTIYF.

The chain combines TRBV5-1 with TRBJ2-3; possible D gene TRBD2, 5 bases. Germline V gives CDR1 SGHRS, CDR2 YFSETQ. The CDR3 runs to 16 residues. The germline V and J ends were trimmed by 4 bases and 2 bases, with 17 bases remaining between them. CDR3 residues: CASSPVSGAHTDTQYF. The CDR3 nucleotides read TGCGCCAGCAGCCCGGTAAGCGGAGCGCACACAGATACGCAGTATTTT.

This rearrangement joins TRBV4-1 to TRBJ1-2; TRBD1 matches at 7 bases. V lost 1 base and J lost 0; bases outside the gene matches: 8. Germline loops: CDR1 MGHRA, CDR2 YSYEKL. The CDR3 covers 17 residues. The CDR3 bases are TGCGCCAGCAGCCAAGGGAGGGGGCCCTTTTCTAACTATGGCTACACCTTC. This sequence encodes CASSQGRGPFSNYGYTF.

The chain has TRBV5-6 and TRBJ2-2; 12 nucleotides align to TRBD2. CDR1 and CDR2 from the germline V gene are SGHDT and YYEEEE. The CDR3 extends over 17 amino acids. V was pared by 3 bases and J by 0 bases, with 3 bases of the junction left unmatched. CDR3 amino acids: CASSSGLAGTNTGELFF. The DNA of the CDR3 is TGTGCCAGCAGCTCCGGACTAGCGGGAACGAACACCGGGGAGCTGTTTTTT.

This chain joins TRBV30 and TRBJ2-1; 7 nucleotides align to TRBD2. J lost 2 bases, V lost 5 bases, and 3 bases had no gene match. In germline, CDR1 is GTSNPN, CDR2 SVGIG (reference sequence). This CDR3 has 13 amino acids. The CDR3 DNA reads as TGTGCCTGGGCTAGCGGCGCCTACAATGAGCAGTTCTTC. As protein: CAWASGAYNEQFF.

The chain combines TRBV13 with TRBJ2-7, with a weak D call TRBD1 (5 bases). Per germline, CDR1 PRHDT and CDR2 FYEKMQ (reference sequence). This CDR3 contains 12 residues. V lost 8 bases, J lost 1 base, and 9 bases lay in between. The CDR3 spells CASSRGSYEQYF. In DNA form, the CDR3 reads TGTGCCAGCTCTAGGGGATCCTACGAGCAGTACTTC.

The chain combines TRBV30 with TRBJ2-4; TRBD2 aligns across 9 bases. This CDR3 comprises 15 residues. The ends lost 1 base at V and 2 bases at J; junction bases unmatched: 3. Germline CDR1 reads GTSNPN; CDR2 reads SVGIG (reference sequence). CDR3 residues: CAWSAGLATKNIQYF. CDR3 bases: TGTGCCTGGAGTGCGGGACTAGCCACCAAAAACATTCAGTACTTC. Full variable domain (rest looked up from reference TRBV30 and TRBJ2-4): SQTIHQWPATLVQPVGSPLSLECTVEGTSNPNLYWYRQAAGRGLQLLFYSVGIGQISSEVPQNLSASRPQDRQFILSSKKLLLSDSGFYLCAWSAGLATKNIQYFGAGTRLSVL.

The chain employs TRBV11-2 and TRBJ1-2; D is unclear. The CDR3 extends over 15 amino acids. CDR1 is SGHAT and CDR2 is FQNNGV in the germline V gene. Deletions cut 7 bases from V and 3 bases from J, with 18 bases between. The CDR3 bases are TGTGCCAGCATCGCATGGACTGAAGTGTACTATGGCTACACCTTC. It is translated as CASIAWTEVYYGYTF.

This clone was seen just once. This chain connects TRBV14 to TRBJ1-3, with D uncertain. In germline, CDR1 is SGHDN, CDR2 FVKESK. The CDR3 has 14 residues. The V end lost 0 bases, the J end lost 0 bases, and 3 bases lay between the germline ends. CDR3 sequence reads: CASSQDGSGNTIYF. The DNA for the CDR3 is TGTGCCAGCAGCCAAGACGGCTCTGGAAACACCATATATTTT.

The chain is built from TRBV6-5 and TRBJ2-3; 7 nucleotides align to TRBD1. The V gene's germline CDR1 is MNHEY and CDR2 SVGAGI. The V gene end was trimmed by 2 bases and the J gene end by 1 base; junction bases not matched to a gene: 3. The CDR3 runs 15 residues. The CDR3 region is CASSYGDRGTDTQYF. The DNA of the CDR3 is TGTGCCAGCAGTTACGGGGACAGAGGCACAGATACGCAGTATTTT.

This rearrangement joins TRBV14 to TRBJ2-7; tentatively, D is TRBD1 (6 bases). The ends were cut back, 1 base at V and 1 base at J, with 11 bases in the middle. The V gene's germline CDR1 is SGHDN and CDR2 FVKESK. The CDR3 is 15 amino acids. The CDR3 reads CASSQGLGQSYEQYF. The CDR3, as DNA: TGTGCCAGCAGCCAAGGACTCGGACAGTCCTACGAGCAGTACTTC.

This chain uses TRBV6-5 with TRBJ2-2; perhaps TRBD1 as D (6 bases). Germline V gene data show CDR1 as MNHEY and CDR2 as SVGAGI. V was trimmed by 2 bases and J by 6 bases, leaving 10 bases between them. The CDR3 has 14 amino acids. CDR3 nucleotide sequence: TGTGCCAGCAGTTACATCCAGGGGCCCGGGGAGCTGTTTTTT. Translating gives CASSYIQGPGELFF.

V and J are TRBV14 and TRBJ2-7; 9 bases line up with TRBD1. V shed 3 bases, J shed 2 bases, and the junction held 14 bases outside the gene matches. In germline, CDR1 is SGHDN, CDR2 FVKESK. This CDR3 contains 18 residues. Here the CDR3 DNA reads TGTGCCAGCAGCCACAGAACTTCTGGACAGGGGTACGCCTACGAGCAGTACTTC. It specifies CASSHRTSGQGYAYEQYF.

The chain uses TRBV10-3 and TRBJ2-2; 8 bases agree with TRBD2. Germline-derived CDR1 and CDR2 are ENHRY and SYGVKD. This CDR3 spans 17 amino acids. Trimming removed 3 bases from V and 3 bases from J; junction bases left unmatched: 9. In DNA, the CDR3 is TGTGCCATCAGTGACCGGACTAGCTTTGTGTACACCGGGGAGCTGTTTTTT. Translation: CAISDRTSFVYTGELFF.

The rearrangement joins TRBV6-5 to TRBJ2-5; perhaps TRBD2 as D (5 bases). The germline gives CDR1 MNHEY, CDR2 SVGAGI. V was shortened by 6 bases and J by 0 bases, with 11 bases between the two germline ends. The CDR3 length is 14 residues. CDR3 nucleotide sequence: TGTGCCAGCAGACACCTGGACTACCAAGAGACCCAGTACTTC. This encodes CASRHLDYQETQYF.

This clone was recorded only once. The gene calls are TRBV29-1 and TRBJ1-5; tentative D call: TRBD1 (5 bases). Germline V gives CDR1 SQVTM, CDR2 ANQGSEA. This CDR3 is built from 13 residues. Trimming took off 7 bases at V and 4 bases at J, with 14 bases between the two ends. CDR3 sequence reads: CSAGGGENQPQHF. The CDR3 nucleotides are TGCAGCGCTGGGGGGGGTGAGAATCAGCCCCAGCATTTT.

V and J are TRBV10-3 and TRBJ1-1; 9 nucleotides align to TRBD1. Germline CDR1 and CDR2: ENHRY and SYGVKD. There are 13 residues in the CDR3. Germline trimming cut 7 bases from V and 5 bases from J; bases unmatched to any gene: 5. CDR3 nucleotides: TGTGCCATCATAAGGACAGGGGAGACTGAAGCTTTCTTT. Residues: CAIIRTGETEAFF.

J is TRBJ2-7 and V is TRBV6-6, with a tentative D call TRBD2 (6 bases). V lost 3 bases and J lost 3, with 15 bases in between. Germline CDR1 is MNHNY and CDR2 is SVGAGI (reference sequence). The CDR3 is 15 residues long. The CDR3 is CASSYAGPAIYEQYF. The CDR3 nucleotides are TGTGCCAGCAGTTATGCGGGACCAGCAATCTACGAGCAGTACTTC.

V is TRBV4-1 and J is TRBJ2-1, with 7 bases identical to TRBD2. Trimming removed 0 bases from V and 5 bases from J; junction bases left unmatched: 10. CDR1 MGHRA and CDR2 YSYEKL come from the germline V gene. The CDR3 sequence is 17 residues long. CDR3 amino acids: CASSQDSGFGRDNEQFF. The CDR3 nucleotides read TGCGCCAGCAGCCAAGATTCCGGGTTTGGGAGGGACAATGAGCAGTTCTTC.

V usage is TRBV19 and J usage is TRBJ2-3; 9 bases line up with TRBD1. There are 15 residues in the CDR3. J lost 8 bases, V lost 8 bases, and 14 bases had no gene match. Germline V lookup: CDR1 LNHDA, CDR2 SQIVND (reference sequence). CDR3: CASHRTGVLGGTQYF. CDR3 sequence (DNA): TGTGCCAGTCACCGGACAGGGGTTTTGGGGGGTACGCAGTATTTT.

V and J are TRBV5-1 and TRBJ2-7; perhaps TRBD1 as D (7 bases). V was clipped by 4 bases and J by 7 bases, with 21 bases between them. The CDR3 runs to 15 residues. The germline V gene has CDR1 SGHRS and CDR2 YFSETQ. The CDR3 region has the DNA TGCGCCAGCAGCGGACAGGATAGGGGACTTTGGGAGCAGTACTTC. It specifies CASSGQDRGLWEQYF.

This clone was seen once. The chain uses TRBV4-1 and TRBJ2-7, with a possible D match to TRBD1 (6 bases). In germline, CDR1 is MGHRA, CDR2 YSYEKL. The CDR3 covers 17 residues. V was trimmed by 2 bases and J by 0 bases, leaving 17 bases between them. As DNA, the CDR3 is TGCGCCAGCAGCCAATGGCCCAGGACAGCCAGCTCCTACGAGCAGTACTTC. It is translated as CASSQWPRTASSYEQYF.

The chain is built from TRBV5-4 and TRBJ2-7, with TRBD2 matching over 7 bases. Germline loops: CDR1 SGHNT, CDR2 YYREEE (reference sequence). This CDR3 has 15 residues. The ends lost 7 bases at V and 0 bases at J; junction bases unmatched: 10. The CDR3 region is CASSVTSATSYEQYF. The DNA for the CDR3 is TGTGCCAGCTCCGTAACTAGCGCTACCTCCTACGAGCAGTACTTC.

The chain carries TRBV27 and TRBJ2-1; 14 positions match TRBD2. CDR3 length: 16 residues. V dropped 6 bases and J dropped 6; count of bases not matched to a gene: 7. Per the germline V gene, CDR1 is MNHEY and CDR2 is SMNVEV (reference sequence). The CDR3: CASRGAGTSGSNEQFF. CDR3 nucleotides: TGTGCCAGCAGAGGGGCCGGGACTAGCGGGAGCAATGAGCAGTTCTTC.

The chain carries TRBV28 and TRBJ1-5; D gene uncertain. The CDR3 spans 14 residues. Deletions cut 2 bases from V and 3 bases from J, with 8 bases between. Germline values: CDR1 MDHEN, CDR2 SYDVKM. The CDR3 sequence: CASSLGANNQPQHF. The CDR3 DNA is TGTGCCAGCAGTTTAGGAGCGAACAATCAGCCCCAGCATTTT.

This sequence joins TRBV7-8 and TRBJ2-4; 13 nucleotides match TRBD2. The junction had 6 bases not matched to a gene; V was cut back by 2 bases and J by 8 bases. The CDR3 is made up of 16 amino acids. Looked up from germline, CDR1 is SGHVS and CDR2 is FQNEAQ. In DNA form, the CDR3 reads TGTGCCAGCAGCTTATTAACTAGCGGGAGGGTTGACATTCAGTACTTC. Translating gives CASSLLTSGRVDIQYF.

The chain has TRBV6-6 and TRBJ1-1; D not resolved. Trimming removed 2 bases from V and 7 bases from J, with 11 bases in between. Germline-derived CDR1 and CDR2 are MNHNY and SVGAGI (reference sequence). The CDR3 runs 13 residues. CDR3 nucleotides: TGTGCCAGCAGTTACAGGGAGGAGGGTGAAGCTTTCTTT. Its protein product is CASSYREEGEAFF.

V usage is TRBV15 and J usage is TRBJ2-7; 8 nucleotides agree with TRBD1. V dropped 5 bases and J dropped 3; count of bases not matched to a gene: 3. The CDR3 runs 13 residues. The V gene's germline CDR1 is LNHNV and CDR2 YYDKDF (reference sequence). CDR3 nucleotides: TGTGCCACCAGCTTAGGACAGGGCTACGAGCAGTACTTC. Translating it yields CATSLGQGYEQYF.

In this sample, this clone turned up once. The V gene is TRBV7-3, the J gene TRBJ1-1, with a weak D call TRBD1 (5 bases). CDR1 and CDR2 (germline): SGHTA, FQGTGA. V lost 4 bases to trimming and J lost 8 bases, with 14 bases between them. CDR3 length: 13 residues. CDR3 protein: CASSSYRGTEAFF. The CDR3 DNA follows: TGTGCCAGCAGCTCCTATCGGGGGACGGAAGCTTTCTTT. The full variable domain, with the rest looked up from reference TRBV7-3 and TRBJ1-1, is GAGVSQTPSNKVTEKGKYVELRCDPISGHTALYWYRQSLGQGPEFLIYFQGTGAADDSGLPNDRFFAVRPEGSVSTLKIQRTERGDSAVYLCASSSYRGTEAFFGQGTRLTVV.